These T cell receptor beta chains were read from a single sample in a study of blood T cell repertoires in COVID-19. Libraries were prepared by immunoSEQ multiplex PCR; TCRdb keeps only in-frame clonotypes and omits some of them. The data show 100,000 to 120,000 clones, with about 88% seen just once and almost 8.5% held by the top ten. Sequencing used peripheral blood. These receptors all stem from a woman aged 70 to 79 who had recovered from COVID-19. Both conserved end residues are part of each CDR3. D genes are given only for firm matches. Expanded clones are given a class, and other clones once, few, many or no size at all.

d_gene: TRBD2; v_gene: TRBV28; abundance: -; j_gene: TRBJ2-7; CDR3aa: CASRVVSGRDEQYF; CDR3nt: TGTGCCAGCCGAGTCGTTAGCGGGAGGGATGAGCAGTACTTC
d_gene: -; v_gene: TRBV11-3; abundance: -; j_gene: TRBJ2-7; CDR3aa: CASSRAGSNEQYF; CDR3nt: TGTGCCAGCAGCCGCGCAGGGTCCAACGAGCAGTACTTC
d_gene: TRBD1; v_gene: TRBV19; abundance: -; j_gene: TRBJ2-6; CDR3aa: CASSLKGATTGANVLTF; CDR3nt: TGTGCCAGTAGTCTAAAGGGGGCGACGACTGGGGCCAACGTCCTGACTTTC
d_gene: -; v_gene: TRBV18; abundance: -; j_gene: TRBJ2-1; CDR3aa: CATVDMGRQFF; CDR3nt: TGTGCCACCGTGGATATGGGGCGCCAGTTCTTC
d_gene: TRBD1; v_gene: TRBV7-8; abundance: few; j_gene: TRBJ1-6; CDR3aa: CASTRDRGSPLHF; CDR3nt: TGTGCCAGCACCCGGGACAGGGGTTCACCCCTCCACTTT
d_gene: -; v_gene: TRBV24-1; abundance: -; j_gene: TRBJ2-3; CDR3aa: CATSDPLQGRADTQYF; CDR3nt: TGTGCCACCAGTGATCCACTACAGGGCCGCGCAGATACGCAGTATTTT
d_gene: -; v_gene: TRBV4-1; abundance: -; j_gene: TRBJ2-7; CDR3aa: CASSLKKGQGGTYEQYF; CDR3nt: TGCGCCAGCAGCCTCAAGAAAGGCCAGGGCGGGACCTACGAGCAGTACTTC
d_gene: -; v_gene: TRBV7-2; abundance: -; j_gene: TRBJ2-3; CDR3aa: CASSSRDSSTDTQYF; CDR3nt: TGTGCCAGCAGCTCCCGGGACTCTAGCACAGATACGCAGTATTTT
d_gene: TRBD2; v_gene: TRBV28; abundance: -; j_gene: TRBJ2-7; CDR3aa: CASSLIAGRGGTRYEQYF; CDR3nt: TGTGCCAGCAGTTTAATAGCAGGGAGGGGCGGGACTAGGTACGAGCAGTACTTC
d_gene: -; v_gene: TRBV18; abundance: -; j_gene: TRBJ2-7; CDR3aa: CASSPFRDEQYF; CDR3nt: TGTGCCAGCTCACCATTCCGAGACGAGCAGTACTTC
d_gene: -; v_gene: TRBV7-2; abundance: -; j_gene: TRBJ2-1; CDR3aa: CASSFGGSGPEQFF; CDR3nt: TGTGCCAGCAGCTTTGGGGGGAGTGGCCCTGAGCAGTTCTTC
d_gene: TRBD1; v_gene: TRBV6-6; abundance: -; j_gene: TRBJ1-2; CDR3aa: CASYGTGYGYTF; CDR3nt: TGTGCCAGCTATGGGACAGGGTATGGCTACACCTTC
d_gene: TRBD1; v_gene: TRBV9; abundance: -; j_gene: TRBJ1-2; CDR3aa: CASSRLGTDLPTDGYTF; CDR3nt: TGTGCCAGCAGTCGCCTTGGGACAGACCTTCCTACCGATGGCTACACCTTC
d_gene: -; v_gene: TRBV5-6; abundance: -; j_gene: TRBJ2-1; CDR3aa: CASNPGGVGNEQFF; CDR3nt: TGTGCCAGCAACCCCGGAGGGGTGGGGAATGAGCAGTTCTTC
d_gene: -; v_gene: TRBV28; abundance: -; j_gene: TRBJ2-3; CDR3aa: CASSFYRGLTDTQYF; CDR3nt: TGTGCCAGCAGTTTTTACAGGGGACTTACAGATACGCAGTATTTT
d_gene: -; v_gene: TRBV5-5; abundance: once; j_gene: TRBJ1-3; CDR3aa: CASSPLGNTIYF; CDR3nt: TGTGCCAGCAGCCCTCTCGGAAACACCATATATTTT
d_gene: -; v_gene: TRBV28; abundance: -; j_gene: TRBJ1-5; CDR3aa: CASSFGTPVQHF; CDR3nt: TGTGCCAGCAGTTTTGGGACACCGGTACAGCATTTT